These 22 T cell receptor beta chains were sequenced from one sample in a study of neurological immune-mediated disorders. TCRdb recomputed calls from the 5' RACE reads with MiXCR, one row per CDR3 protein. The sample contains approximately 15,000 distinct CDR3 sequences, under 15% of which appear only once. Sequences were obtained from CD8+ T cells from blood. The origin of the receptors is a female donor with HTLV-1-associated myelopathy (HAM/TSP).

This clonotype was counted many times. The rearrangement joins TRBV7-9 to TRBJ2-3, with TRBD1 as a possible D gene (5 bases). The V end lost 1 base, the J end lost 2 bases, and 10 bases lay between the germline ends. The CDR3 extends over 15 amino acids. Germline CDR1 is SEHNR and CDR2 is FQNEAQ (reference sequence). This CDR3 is CASSLEGHDTDTQYF. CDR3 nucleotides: TGTGCCAGCAGCTTAGAAGGACACGACACAGATACGCAGTATTTT.

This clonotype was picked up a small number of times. For the CDR3, the DNA is TGCGCCAGCAGCCAAGAAATGGGACAAAGCTCTGGAAACACCATATATTTT. Residues: CASSQEMGQSSGNTIYF. V is TRBV4-1 and J is TRBJ1-3; TRBD1 is a possible D gene (6 bases). Germline V gives CDR1 MGHRA, CDR2 YSYEKL. The CDR3 length is 17 residues. V was pared by 0 bases and J by 0 bases, with 12 bases between.

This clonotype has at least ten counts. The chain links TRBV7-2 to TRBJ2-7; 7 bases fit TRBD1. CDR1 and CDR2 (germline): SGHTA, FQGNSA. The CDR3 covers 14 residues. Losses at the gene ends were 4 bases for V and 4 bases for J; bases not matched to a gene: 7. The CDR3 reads CASSYGTAAYEQYF. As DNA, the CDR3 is TGTGCCAGCAGCTACGGGACAGCGGCTTACGAGCAGTACTTC.

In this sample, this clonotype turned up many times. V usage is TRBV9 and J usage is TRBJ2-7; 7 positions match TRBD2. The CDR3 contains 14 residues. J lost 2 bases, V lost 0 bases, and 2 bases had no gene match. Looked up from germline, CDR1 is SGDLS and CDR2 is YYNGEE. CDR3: CASSVGSGPYEQYF. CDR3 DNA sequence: TGTGCCAGCAGCGTAGGTAGCGGGCCCTACGAGCAGTACTTC.

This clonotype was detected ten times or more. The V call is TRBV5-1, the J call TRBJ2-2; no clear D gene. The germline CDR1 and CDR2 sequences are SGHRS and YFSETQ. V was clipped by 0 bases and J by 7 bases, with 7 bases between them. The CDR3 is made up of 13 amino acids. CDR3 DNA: TGCGCCAGCAGCTTGGAAGGCATCGGGGAGCTGTTTTTT. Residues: CASSLEGIGELFF.

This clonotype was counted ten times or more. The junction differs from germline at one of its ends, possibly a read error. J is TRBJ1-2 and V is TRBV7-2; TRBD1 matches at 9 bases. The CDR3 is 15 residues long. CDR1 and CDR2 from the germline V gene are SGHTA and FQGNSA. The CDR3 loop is CVSRPPGQGLYGYTF. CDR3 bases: TGTGTCAGCAGGCCCCCGGGACAGGGACTCTATGGCTACACCTTC.

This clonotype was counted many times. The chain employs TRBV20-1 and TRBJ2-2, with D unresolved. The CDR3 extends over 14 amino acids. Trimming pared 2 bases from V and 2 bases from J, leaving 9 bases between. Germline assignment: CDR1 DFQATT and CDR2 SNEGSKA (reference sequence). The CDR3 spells CSARYPFNTGELFF. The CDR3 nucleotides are TGCAGTGCTAGATATCCATTTAACACCGGGGAGCTGTTTTTT.

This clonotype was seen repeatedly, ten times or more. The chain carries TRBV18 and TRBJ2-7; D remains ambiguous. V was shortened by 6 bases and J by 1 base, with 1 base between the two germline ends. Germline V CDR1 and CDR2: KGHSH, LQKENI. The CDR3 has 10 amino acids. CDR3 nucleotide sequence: TGTGCCAGCTCGTCCTACGAGCAGTACTTC. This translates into CASSSYEQYF.

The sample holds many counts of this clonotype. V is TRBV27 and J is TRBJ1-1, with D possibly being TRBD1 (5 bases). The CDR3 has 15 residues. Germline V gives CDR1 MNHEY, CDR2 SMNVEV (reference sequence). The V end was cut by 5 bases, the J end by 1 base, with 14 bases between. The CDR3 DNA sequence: TGTGCCAGCAGTCCGGCGGGACTGCAGAACACTGAAGCTTTCTTT. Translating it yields CASSPAGLQNTEAFF.

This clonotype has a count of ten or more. The CDR3 DNA reads TGCAGCGTTGAAGGGCTAGCGGGAGAGGCTGAGCAGTTCTTC. It translates to CSVEGLAGEAEQFF. The chain employs TRBV29-1 and TRBJ2-1, with TRBD2 identical over 10 bases. The trim removed 1 base at V and 9 bases at J, leaving 6 bases unmatched. The CDR3 sequence is 14 residues long. Germline lookup yields CDR1 SQVTM and CDR2 ANQGSEA.

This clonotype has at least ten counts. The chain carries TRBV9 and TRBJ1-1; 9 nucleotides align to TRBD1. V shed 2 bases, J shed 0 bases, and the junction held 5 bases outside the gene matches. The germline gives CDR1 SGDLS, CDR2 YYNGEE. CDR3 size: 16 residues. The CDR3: CASSVGTGIMNTEAFF. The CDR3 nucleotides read TGTGCCAGCAGCGTCGGGACAGGGATAATGAACACTGAAGCTTTCTTT.

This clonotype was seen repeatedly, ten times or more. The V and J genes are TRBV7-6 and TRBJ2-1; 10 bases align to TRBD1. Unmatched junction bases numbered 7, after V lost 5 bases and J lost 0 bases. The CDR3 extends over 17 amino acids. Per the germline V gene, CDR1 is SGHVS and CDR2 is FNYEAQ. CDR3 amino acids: CASSPWTGGNSYNEQFF. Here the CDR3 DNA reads TGTGCCAGCAGCCCATGGACAGGGGGAAACTCCTACAATGAGCAGTTCTTC.

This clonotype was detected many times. CDR3 protein: CATNGGADEKLFF. DNA of the CDR3: TGTGCCACCAACGGAGGGGCGGATGAAAAACTGTTTTTT. The V call is TRBV24-1, the J call TRBJ1-4; a weak D match, TRBD1 (5 bases). This CDR3 contains 13 residues. CDR1 is KGHDR and CDR2 is SFDVKD in the germline V gene. The V end was cut by 8 bases, the J end by 6 bases, with 12 bases between.

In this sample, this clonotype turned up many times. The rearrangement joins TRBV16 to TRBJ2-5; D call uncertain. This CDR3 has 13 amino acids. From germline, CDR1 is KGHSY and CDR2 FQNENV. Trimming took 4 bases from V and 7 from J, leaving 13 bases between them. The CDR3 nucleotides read TGTGCCAGCAGCCGCGTAACAACGAGGACCCAGTACTTC. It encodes CASSRVTTRTQYF. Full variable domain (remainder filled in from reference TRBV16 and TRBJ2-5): GEEVAQTPKHLVRGEGQKAKLYCAPIKGHSYVFWYQQVLKNEFKFLISFQNENVFDETGMPKERFSAKCLPNSPCSLEIQATKLEDSAVYFCASSRVTTRTQYFGPGTRLLVL.

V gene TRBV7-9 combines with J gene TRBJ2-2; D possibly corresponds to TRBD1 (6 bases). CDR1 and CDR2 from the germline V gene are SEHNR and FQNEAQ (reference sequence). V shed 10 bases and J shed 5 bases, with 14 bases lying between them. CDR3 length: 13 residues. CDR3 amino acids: CATSPDRTGELFF. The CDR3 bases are TGTGCCACTTCTCCCGACAGGACCGGGGAGCTGTTTTTT.

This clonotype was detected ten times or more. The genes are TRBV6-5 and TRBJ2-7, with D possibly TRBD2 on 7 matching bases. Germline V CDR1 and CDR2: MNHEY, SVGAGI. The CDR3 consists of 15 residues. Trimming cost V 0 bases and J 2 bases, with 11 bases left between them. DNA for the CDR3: TGTGCCAGCAGTTACTCGGCGGGGGCAGCCTACGAGCAGTACTTC. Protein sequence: CASSYSAGAAYEQYF.

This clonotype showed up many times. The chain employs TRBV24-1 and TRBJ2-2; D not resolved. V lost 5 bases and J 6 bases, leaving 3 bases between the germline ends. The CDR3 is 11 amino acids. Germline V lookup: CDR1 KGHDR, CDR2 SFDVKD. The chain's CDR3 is CATSVPGELFF. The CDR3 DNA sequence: TGTGCCACCAGTGTTCCCGGGGAGCTGTTTTTT.

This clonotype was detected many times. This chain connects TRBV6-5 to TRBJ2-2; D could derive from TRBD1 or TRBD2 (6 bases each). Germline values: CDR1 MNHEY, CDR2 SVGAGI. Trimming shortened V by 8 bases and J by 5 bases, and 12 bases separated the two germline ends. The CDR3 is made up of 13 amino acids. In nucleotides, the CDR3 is TGTGCCAGCGAGGGGGGCCAGACCGGGGAGCTGTTTTTT. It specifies CASEGGQTGELFF.

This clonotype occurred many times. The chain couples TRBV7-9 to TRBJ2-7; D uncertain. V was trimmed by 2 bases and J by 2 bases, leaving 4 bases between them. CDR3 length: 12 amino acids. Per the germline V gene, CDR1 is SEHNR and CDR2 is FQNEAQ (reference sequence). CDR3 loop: CASSLLPYEQYF. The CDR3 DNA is TGTGCCAGCAGCTTACTCCCCTACGAGCAGTACTTC.

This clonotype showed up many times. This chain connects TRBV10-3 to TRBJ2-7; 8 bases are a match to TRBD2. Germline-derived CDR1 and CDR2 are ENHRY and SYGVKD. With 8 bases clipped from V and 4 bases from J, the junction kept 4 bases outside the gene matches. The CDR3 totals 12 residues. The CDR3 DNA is TGTGCCATCCGCGGGACTAGGTACGAGCAGTACTTC. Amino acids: CAIRGTRYEQYF.

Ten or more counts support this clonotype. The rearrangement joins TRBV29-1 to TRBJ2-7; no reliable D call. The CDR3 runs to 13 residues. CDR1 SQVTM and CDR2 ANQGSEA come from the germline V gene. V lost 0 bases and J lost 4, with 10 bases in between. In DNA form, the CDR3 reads TGCAGCGTTGAAGAAGGCCGGAATTACGAGCAGTACTTC. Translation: CSVEEGRNYEQYF.

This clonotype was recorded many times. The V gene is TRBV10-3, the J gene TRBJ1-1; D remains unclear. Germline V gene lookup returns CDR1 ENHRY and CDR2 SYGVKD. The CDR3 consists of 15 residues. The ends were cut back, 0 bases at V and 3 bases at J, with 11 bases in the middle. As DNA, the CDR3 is TGTGCCATCAGTGAGTCGATGGACGTAGACACTGAAGCTTTCTTT. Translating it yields CAISESMDVDTEAFF.